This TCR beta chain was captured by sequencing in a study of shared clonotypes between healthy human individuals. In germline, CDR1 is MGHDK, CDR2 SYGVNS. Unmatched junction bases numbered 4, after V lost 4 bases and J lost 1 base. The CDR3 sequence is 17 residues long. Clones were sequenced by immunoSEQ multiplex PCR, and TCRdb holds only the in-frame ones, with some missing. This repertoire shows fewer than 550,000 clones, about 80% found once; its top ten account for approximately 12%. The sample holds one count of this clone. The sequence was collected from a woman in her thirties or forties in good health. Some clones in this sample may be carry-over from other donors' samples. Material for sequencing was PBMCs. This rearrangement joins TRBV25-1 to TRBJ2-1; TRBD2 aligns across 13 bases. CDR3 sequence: CASSGTSGRGSYNEQFF. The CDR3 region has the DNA TGTGCCAGCAGTGGGACTAGCGGGAGAGGGTCCTACAATGAGCAGTTCTTC.